This TCR beta chain was profiled in a study of T-cell memory formation after mild COVID-19. Study overall: Largely, the TCR clusters proved donor specific.

This CDR3 region has 16 residues. Trimming took 0 bases from V and 4 from J, leaving 15 bases between them. Per germline, CDR1 MGHDK and CDR2 SYGVNS. Each CDR3 protein is one row after TCRdb ran MiXCR on the 5' RACE reads. Counted here are about 560,000 distinct CDR3 sequences, 18% occurring once; the ten biggest clones make up about 11%. The chain is built from TRBV25-1 and TRBJ1-1; tentatively, D is TRBD1 (5 bases). Sequenced input: PBMCs or a T cell subset sorted from them (not recorded which). This TCR derives from an adult woman who had mild COVID-19 (a few samples of this study predate the infection). Cell type and time point are not known. CDR3 sequence: CASSEYYQGGITEAFF. In nucleotides, the CDR3 is TGTGCCAGCAGTGAATATTACCAGGGAGGAATCACTGAAGCTTTCTTT.